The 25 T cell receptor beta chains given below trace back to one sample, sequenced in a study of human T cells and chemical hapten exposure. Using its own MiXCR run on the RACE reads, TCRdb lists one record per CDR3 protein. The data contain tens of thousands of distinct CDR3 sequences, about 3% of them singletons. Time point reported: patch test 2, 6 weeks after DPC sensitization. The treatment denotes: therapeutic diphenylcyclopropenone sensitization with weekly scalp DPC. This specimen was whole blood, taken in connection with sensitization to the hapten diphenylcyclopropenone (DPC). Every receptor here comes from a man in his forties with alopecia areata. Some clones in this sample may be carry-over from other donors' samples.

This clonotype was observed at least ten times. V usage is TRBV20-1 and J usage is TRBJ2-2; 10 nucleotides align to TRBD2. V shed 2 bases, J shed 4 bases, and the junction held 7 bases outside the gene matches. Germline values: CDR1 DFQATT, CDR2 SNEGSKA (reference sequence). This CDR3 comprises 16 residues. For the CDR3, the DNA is TGCAGTGCTAGAAGGGCTAGCGGGAGCTTCACCGGGGAGCTGTTTTTT. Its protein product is CSARRASGSFTGELFF.

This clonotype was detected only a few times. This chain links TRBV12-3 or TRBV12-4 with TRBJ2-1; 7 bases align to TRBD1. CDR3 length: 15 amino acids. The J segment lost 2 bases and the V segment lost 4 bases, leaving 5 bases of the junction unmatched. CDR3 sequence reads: CASSWPGQAYNEQFF. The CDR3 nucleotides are TGTGCCAGCAGTTGGCCCGGACAGGCCTACAATGAGCAGTTCTTC.

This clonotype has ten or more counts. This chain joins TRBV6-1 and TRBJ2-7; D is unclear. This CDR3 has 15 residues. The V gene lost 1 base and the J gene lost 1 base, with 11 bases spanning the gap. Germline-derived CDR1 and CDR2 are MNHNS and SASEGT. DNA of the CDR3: TGTGCCAGCAGTGAAGGTTACAGTAGATCCTACGAGCAGTACTTC. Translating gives CASSEGYSRSYEQYF.

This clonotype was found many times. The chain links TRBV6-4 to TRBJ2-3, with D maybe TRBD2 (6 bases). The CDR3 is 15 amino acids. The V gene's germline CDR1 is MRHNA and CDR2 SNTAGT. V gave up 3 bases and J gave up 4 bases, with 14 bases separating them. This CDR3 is CASSEGLGGADTQYF. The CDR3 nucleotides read TGTGCCAGCAGTGAGGGTCTGGGAGGAGCAGATACGCAGTATTTT.

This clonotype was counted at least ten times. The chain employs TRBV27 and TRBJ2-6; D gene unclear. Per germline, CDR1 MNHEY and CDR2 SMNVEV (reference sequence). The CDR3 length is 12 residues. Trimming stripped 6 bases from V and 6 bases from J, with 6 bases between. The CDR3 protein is CASRGLANVLTF. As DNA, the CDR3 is TGTGCCAGCAGAGGCTTGGCCAACGTCCTGACTTTC.

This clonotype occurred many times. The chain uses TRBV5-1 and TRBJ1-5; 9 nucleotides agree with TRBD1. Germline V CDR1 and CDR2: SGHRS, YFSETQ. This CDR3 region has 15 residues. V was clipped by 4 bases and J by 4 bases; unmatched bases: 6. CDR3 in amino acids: CASSLTGGENQPQHF. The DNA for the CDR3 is TGCGCCAGCAGCCTCACAGGGGGCGAGAATCAGCCCCAGCATTTT.

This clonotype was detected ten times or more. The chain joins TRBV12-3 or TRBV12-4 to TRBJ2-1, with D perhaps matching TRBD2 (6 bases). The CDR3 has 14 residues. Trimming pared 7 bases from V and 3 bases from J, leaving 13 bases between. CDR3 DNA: TGTGCCAGCATCCCCGGGACTCGCTACAATGAGCAGTTCTTC. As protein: CASIPGTRYNEQFF.

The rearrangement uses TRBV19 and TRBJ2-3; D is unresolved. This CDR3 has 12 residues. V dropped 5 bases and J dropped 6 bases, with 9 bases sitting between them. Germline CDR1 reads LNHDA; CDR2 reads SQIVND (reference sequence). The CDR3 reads CASSAQEDTQYF. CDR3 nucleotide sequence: TGTGCCAGTAGTGCCCAGGAGGATACGCAGTATTTT.

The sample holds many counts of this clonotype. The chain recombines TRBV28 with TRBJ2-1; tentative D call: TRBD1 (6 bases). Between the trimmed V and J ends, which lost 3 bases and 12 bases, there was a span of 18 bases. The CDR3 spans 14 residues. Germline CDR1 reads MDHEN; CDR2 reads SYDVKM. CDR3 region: CASSLFSGALGQFF. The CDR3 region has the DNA TGTGCCAGCAGTTTGTTCTCAGGGGCCCTGGGGCAGTTCTTC.

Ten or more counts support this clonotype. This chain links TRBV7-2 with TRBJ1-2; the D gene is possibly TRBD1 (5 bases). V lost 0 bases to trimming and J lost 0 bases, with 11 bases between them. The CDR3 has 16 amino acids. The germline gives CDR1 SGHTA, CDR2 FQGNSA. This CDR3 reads CASSLARQRANYGYTF. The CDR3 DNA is TGTGCCAGCAGCTTAGCGAGACAGAGAGCTAACTATGGCTACACCTTC.

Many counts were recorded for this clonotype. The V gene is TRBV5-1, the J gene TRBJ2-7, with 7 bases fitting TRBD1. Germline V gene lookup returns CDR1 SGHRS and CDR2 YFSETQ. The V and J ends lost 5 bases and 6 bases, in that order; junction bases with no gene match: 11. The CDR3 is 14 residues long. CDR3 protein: CASSSGAGGPEQYF. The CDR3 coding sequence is TGCGCCAGCAGTTCAGGTGCAGGGGGTCCCGAGCAGTACTTC.

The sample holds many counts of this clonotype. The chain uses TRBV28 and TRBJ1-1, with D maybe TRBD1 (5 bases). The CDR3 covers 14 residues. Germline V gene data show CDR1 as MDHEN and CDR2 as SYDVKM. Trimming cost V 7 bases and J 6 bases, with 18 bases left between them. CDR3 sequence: CASNPRGAAPEAFF. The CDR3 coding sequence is TGTGCCAGCAACCCCAGAGGGGCAGCCCCTGAAGCTTTCTTT. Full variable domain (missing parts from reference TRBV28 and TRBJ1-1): DVKVTQSSRYLVKRTGEKVFLECVQDMDHENMFWYRQDPGLGLRLIYFSYDVKMKEKGDIPEGYSVSREKKERFSLILESASTNQTSMYLCASNPRGAAPEAFFGQGTRLTVV.

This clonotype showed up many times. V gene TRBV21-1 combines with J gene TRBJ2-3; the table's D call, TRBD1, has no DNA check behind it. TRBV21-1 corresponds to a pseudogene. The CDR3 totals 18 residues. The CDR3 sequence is CASSKGDRGWASTDTQYF. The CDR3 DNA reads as TGTGCCAGCAGCAAAGGGGACAGGGGGTGGGCTAGCACAGATACGCAGTATTTT.

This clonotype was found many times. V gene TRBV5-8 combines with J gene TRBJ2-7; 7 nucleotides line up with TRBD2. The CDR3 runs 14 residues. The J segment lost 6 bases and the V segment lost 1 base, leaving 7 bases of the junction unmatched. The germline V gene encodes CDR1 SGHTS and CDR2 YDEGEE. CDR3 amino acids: CASSLYPAGIEQYF. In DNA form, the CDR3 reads TGTGCCAGCAGCTTGTATCCAGCGGGAATCGAGCAGTACTTC.

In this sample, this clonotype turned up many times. This CDR3 reads CASRLQGTYEQYF. DNA of the CDR3: TGTGCCAGCCGATTACAGGGGACCTACGAGCAGTACTTC. The chain uses TRBV27 and TRBJ2-7; 7 positions agree with TRBD1. Germline V gives CDR1 MNHEY, CDR2 SMNVEV (reference sequence). With 8 bases clipped from V and 2 bases from J, the junction kept 6 bases outside the gene matches. The CDR3 is made up of 13 amino acids.

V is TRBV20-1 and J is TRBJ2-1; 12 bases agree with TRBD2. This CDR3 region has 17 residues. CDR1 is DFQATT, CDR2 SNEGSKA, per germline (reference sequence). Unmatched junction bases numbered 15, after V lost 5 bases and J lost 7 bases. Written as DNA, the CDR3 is TGCAGTGCTCTACCCCTAGCGGGAGGGCTTGTTTGGAATGAGCAGTTCTTC. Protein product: CSALPLAGGLVWNEQFF.

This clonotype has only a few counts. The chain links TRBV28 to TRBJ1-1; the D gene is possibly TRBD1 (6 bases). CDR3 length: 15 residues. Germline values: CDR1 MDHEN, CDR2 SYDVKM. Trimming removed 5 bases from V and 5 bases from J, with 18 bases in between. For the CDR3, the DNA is TGTGCCAGCAGTCCCCTCAGTAGGAGGGGGACTGAAGCTTTCTTT. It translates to CASSPLSRRGTEAFF.

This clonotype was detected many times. The CDR3 DNA follows: TGCAGCGTTGGCCAGGGACCCACTAACTATGGCTACACCTTC. This sequence encodes CSVGQGPTNYGYTF. The chain couples TRBV29-1 to TRBJ1-2, with a weak D call TRBD1 (5 bases). V was pared by 4 bases and J by 0 bases, with 12 bases between. Germline lookup yields CDR1 SQVTM and CDR2 ANQGSEA. The CDR3 contains 14 residues.

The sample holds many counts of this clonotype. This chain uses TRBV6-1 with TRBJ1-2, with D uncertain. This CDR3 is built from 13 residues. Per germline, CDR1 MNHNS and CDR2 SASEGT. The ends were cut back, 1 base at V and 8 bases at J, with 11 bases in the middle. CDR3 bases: TGTGCCAGCAGTGAAGATCGGACTGGCGGCTACACCTTC. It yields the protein CASSEDRTGGYTF.

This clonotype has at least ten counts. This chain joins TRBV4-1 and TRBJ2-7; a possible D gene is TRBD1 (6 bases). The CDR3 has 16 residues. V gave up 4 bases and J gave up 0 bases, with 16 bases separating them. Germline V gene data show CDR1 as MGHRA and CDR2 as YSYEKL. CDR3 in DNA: TGCGCCAGCAGCCGGGGAGAGGGGGTTCCCTCCTACGAGCAGTACTTC. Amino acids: CASSRGEGVPSYEQYF.

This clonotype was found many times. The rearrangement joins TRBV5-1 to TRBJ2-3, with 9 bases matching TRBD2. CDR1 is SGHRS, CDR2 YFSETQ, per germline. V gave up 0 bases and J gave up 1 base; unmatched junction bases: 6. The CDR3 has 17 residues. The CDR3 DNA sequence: TGCGCCAGCAGCTTGGATCAGTTAGCGGGAGGCACAGATACGCAGTATTTT. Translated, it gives CASSLDQLAGGTDTQYF.

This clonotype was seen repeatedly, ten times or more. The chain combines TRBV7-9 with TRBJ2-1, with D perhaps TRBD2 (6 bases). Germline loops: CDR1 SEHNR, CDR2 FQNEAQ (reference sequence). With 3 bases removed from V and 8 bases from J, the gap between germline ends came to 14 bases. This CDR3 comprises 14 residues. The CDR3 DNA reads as TGTGCCAGCAGCTTTAGCGGTAATGGGGATGAGCAGTTCTTC. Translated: CASSFSGNGDEQFF.

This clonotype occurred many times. CDR3 sequence (DNA): TGTGCCAGCAGATCTGGACAGCCCGGGGATAACTATGGCTACACCTTC. It encodes CASRSGQPGDNYGYTF. V is TRBV28 and J is TRBJ1-2; D possibly corresponds to TRBD1 (6 bases). The CDR3 covers 16 residues. V was clipped by 6 bases and J by 1 base, with 18 bases between them. Looked up from germline, CDR1 is MDHEN and CDR2 is SYDVKM.

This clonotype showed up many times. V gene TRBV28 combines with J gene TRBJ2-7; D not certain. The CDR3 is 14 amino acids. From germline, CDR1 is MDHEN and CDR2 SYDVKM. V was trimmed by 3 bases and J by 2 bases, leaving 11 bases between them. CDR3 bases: TGTGCCAGCAGTTTCTCGGTCTTTCCCTACGAGCAGTACTTC. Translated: CASSFSVFPYEQYF.

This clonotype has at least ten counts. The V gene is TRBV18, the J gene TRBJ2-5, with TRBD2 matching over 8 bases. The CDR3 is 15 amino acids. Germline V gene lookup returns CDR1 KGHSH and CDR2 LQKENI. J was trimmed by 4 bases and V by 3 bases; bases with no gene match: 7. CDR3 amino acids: CASSPRFTSGETQYF. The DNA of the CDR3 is TGTGCCAGCTCACCTCGGTTCACTAGCGGAGAGACCCAGTACTTC.